One and the same sample provided the 15 T cell receptor beta chains below, sequenced in a study of blood T cell repertoires in COVID-19 (dated by TCRdb to 2019 to 2021). The method was the immunoSEQ multiplex PCR assay. Imported from immuneACCESS, the table was reduced by TCRdb to in-frame sequences with V and J called. These copies leave out some clones; in studies compared against another copy, an unresolved V gene accounts for under half, and the cause of the remainder is not known. This sample comprises fewer than 120,000 clones, roughly 85% of them detected only once. 4.8% of the sample lies in the top ten. Source material: peripheral blood. These receptors came from a human donor in a cohort sampled during active COVID-19.

This sequence joins TRBV28 and TRBJ1-6; D call uncertain. The germline V and J ends were trimmed by 1 base and 5 bases, with 15 bases remaining between them. The CDR3 loop spans 17 amino acids. Germline assignment: CDR1 MDHEN and CDR2 SYDVKM. The DNA for the CDR3 is TGTGCCAGCAGTTTATTATTTTTAGGAGCAAATAATTCACCCCTCCACTTT. This encodes CASSLLFLGANNSPLHF.

The rearrangement links TRBV27 to TRBJ2-7, with 14 nucleotides matching TRBD2. CDR1 and CDR2 from the germline V gene are MNHEY and SMNVEV (reference sequence). The J segment lost 1 base and the V segment lost 4 bases, leaving 9 bases of the junction unmatched. The CDR3 has 18 amino acids. CDR3 amino acids: CASSSRVGTSGRSYEQYF. CDR3 bases: TGTGCCAGCAGTTCGCGGGTGGGGACTAGCGGGAGATCCTACGAGCAGTACTTC.

V and J are TRBV4-1 and TRBJ2-1, with TRBD2 as a possible D gene (6 bases). Trimming removed 3 bases at V and 9 bases at J, with 15 bases between. The CDR3 runs to 14 residues. The germline CDR1 and CDR2 sequences are MGHRA and YSYEKL. CDR3 in amino acids: CASSHVGSSFEQFF. CDR3 nucleotides: TGCGCCAGCAGCCATGTCGGGAGTTCGTTTGAGCAGTTCTTC.

The chain links TRBV10-3 to TRBJ1-2; 7 bases map to TRBD1. CDR3 length: 15 residues. J was trimmed by 3 bases and V by 3 bases; bases with no gene match: 7. Germline V gene sequence: CDR1 ENHRY, CDR2 SYGVKD. CDR3 nucleotides: TGTGCCATCAGTGATCACGACAGGGAGGACTATGGCTACACCTTC. Its translation is CAISDHDREDYGYTF.

The gene calls are TRBV6-5 and TRBJ1-2; 7 nucleotides line up with TRBD1. CDR1 is MNHEY, CDR2 SVGAGI, per germline. V dropped 5 bases and J dropped 6; count of bases not matched to a gene: 3. There are 12 residues in the CDR3. CDR3 bases: TGTGCCAGCAGTAAGACAGGGAATGGCTACACCTTC. This gives the protein CASSKTGNGYTF.

The V call is TRBV6-5, the J call TRBJ2-7, with TRBD2 matching over 9 bases. The CDR3 runs 13 residues. Germline V gene data show CDR1 as MNHEY and CDR2 as SVGAGI. Losses at the gene ends were 6 bases for V and 3 bases for J; bases not matched to a gene: 3. The CDR3 region is CASRMTSGYEQYF. The DNA of the CDR3 is TGTGCCAGCAGGATGACTAGCGGCTACGAGCAGTACTTC.

The chain couples TRBV19 to TRBJ2-7; TRBD2 is a possible D gene (6 bases). The CDR3 loop spans 16 amino acids. V gave up 5 bases and J gave up 4 bases, with 21 bases separating them. The germline CDR1 and CDR2 sequences are LNHDA and SQIVND (reference sequence). CDR3 residues: CASSLWYGRGEYEQYF. CDR3 DNA sequence: TGTGCCAGTAGTTTGTGGTACGGGCGGGGAGAATACGAGCAGTACTTC.

Note on this clone: This sample includes further DNA sequences coding for the same CDR3. CDR3: CASSVAPQRGKGDTQYF. CDR3 DNA sequence: TGTGCCAGCAGCGTAGCTCCCCAGCGGGGTAAAGGGGATACGCAGTATTTT. The chain has TRBV9 and TRBJ2-3, with TRBD2 matching 7 bases. Germline CDR1 and CDR2: SGDLS and YYNGEE. The CDR3 is 17 amino acids. The J segment lost 6 bases and the V segment lost 0 bases, leaving 13 bases of the junction unmatched.

This chain connects TRBV25-1 to TRBJ1-1; TRBD1 matches 9 bases. This CDR3 spans 16 amino acids. CDR1 is MGHDK, CDR2 SYGVNS, per germline. V dropped 3 bases and J dropped 5; count of bases not matched to a gene: 10. The CDR3 DNA reads TGTGCCAGCAGTGATCAAACAGGGGGCGCGGGGACTGAAGCTTTCTTT. It is translated as CASSDQTGGAGTEAFF.

The chain combines TRBV19 with TRBJ1-2; TRBD1 agrees at 8 bases. CDR3 size: 13 residues. J was trimmed by 6 bases and V by 5 bases; bases with no gene match: 5. From germline, CDR1 is LNHDA and CDR2 SQIVND (reference sequence). CDR3 DNA sequence: TGTGCCAGTAGTGTCGACAGGGGTGATGGCTACACCTTC. The encoded protein is CASSVDRGDGYTF.

CDR3 bases: TGTGCCATCAGGGATCGATTGGGACAGGGGATGGGCTACACCTTC. This translates into CAIRDRLGQGMGYTF. The rearrangement links TRBV10-3 to TRBJ1-2; TRBD1 matches 10 bases. The CDR3 is 15 amino acids. V lost 6 bases and J lost 8; bases outside the gene matches: 12. CDR1 is ENHRY, CDR2 SYGVKD, per germline.

The chain has TRBV6-5 and TRBJ2-3; D unclear. Trimming cost V 6 bases and J 0 bases, with 4 bases left between them. There are 12 residues in the CDR3. CDR1 and CDR2 (germline): MNHEY, SVGAGI. CDR3 protein: CASRRSTDTQYF. The CDR3 nucleotides read TGTGCCAGCAGGAGGAGCACAGATACGCAGTATTTT.

The genes are TRBV14 and TRBJ2-4; 10 bases match TRBD1. Germline V gene lookup returns CDR1 SGHDN and CDR2 FVKESK. This CDR3 has 15 amino acids. Trimming at V came to 1 base and at J to 4 bases, leaving 1 base not matched to a gene. The CDR3 loop reads CASSQVGQGKNIQYF. The CDR3 region has the DNA TGTGCCAGCAGCCAAGTGGGACAGGGGAAAAACATTCAGTACTTC.

The count of this clone is one. The chain combines TRBV6-5 with TRBJ1-2; D perhaps matches TRBD1 (5 bases). The germline V gene has CDR1 MNHEY and CDR2 SVGAGI. The V and J ends lost 6 bases and 4 bases respectively, with 12 bases between them. The CDR3 spans 13 residues. The CDR3: CASRTTGSYGYTF. CDR3 bases: TGTGCCAGCAGAACAACAGGCTCCTATGGCTACACCTTC.

The chain couples TRBV29-1 to TRBJ2-3; D might be TRBD2 (5 bases). Germline CDR1 and CDR2: SQVTM and ANQGSEA. There are 15 residues in the CDR3. The ends were cut back, 4 bases at V and 1 base at J, with 15 bases in the middle. CDR3 nucleotides: TGCAGCGTTGCCCCAGGTGGTAGCGGCACAGATACGCAGTATTTT. It codes for CSVAPGGSGTDTQYF.